These 10 T cell receptor beta chains were all obtained from the same sample, sequenced in a study of T-cell memory formation after mild COVID-19. TCRdb re-analysed the 5' RACE reads in MiXCR, keeping a single row per CDR3 protein. This sample has 360,000 or so distinct CDR3 sequences, with around 28% found just once. Source material: PBMCs or a T cell subset sorted from them (not recorded which). These receptors all stem from an adult woman who had mild COVID-19 (a few samples of this study predate the infection). Cell type and time point are not known.

J is TRBJ2-1 and V is TRBV6-1; D remains ambiguous. Trimming left V 10 bases short and J 5 bases short, with 12 bases between. The CDR3 sequence is 12 residues long. The germline V gene has CDR1 MNHNS and CDR2 SASEGT. CDR3 sequence reads: CAISDLHNEQFF. CDR3 nucleotide sequence: TGTGCCATCTCGGACCTTCACAATGAGCAGTTCTTC.

This clonotype showed up just a few times. J is TRBJ2-1 and V is TRBV7-3; possible D gene TRBD2, 6 bases. V lost 4 bases to trimming and J lost 0 bases, with 13 bases between them. The CDR3 is 16 amino acids. The germline V gene encodes CDR1 SGHTA and CDR2 FQGTGA. CDR3 loop: CASSSVAESSYNEQFF. Written as DNA, the CDR3 is TGTGCCAGCAGCTCCGTAGCGGAGAGCTCCTACAATGAGCAGTTCTTC.

The J gene is TRBJ2-1, the V gene TRBV5-1, with D perhaps matching TRBD1 or TRBD2 (5 bases each). Trimming stripped 2 bases from V and 4 bases from J, with 10 bases between. This CDR3 comprises 14 residues. Germline CDR1 SGHRS, CDR2 YFSETQ. CDR3 region: CASSFGTPYNEQFF. CDR3 sequence (DNA): TGCGCCAGCAGCTTTGGGACCCCTTACAATGAGCAGTTCTTC.

This clonotype has just one count. CDR3 sequence reads: CATSDPIGGGASGTDTQYF. The CDR3 DNA reads as TGTGCCACCAGTGACCCGATCGGGGGGGGGGCAAGCGGCACAGATACGCAGTATTTT. The chain uses TRBV24-1 and TRBJ2-3, with 8 bases fitting TRBD2. Trimming cost V 4 bases and J 1 base; bases outside gene matches: 15. Germline lookup yields CDR1 KGHDR and CDR2 SFDVKD. This CDR3 comprises 19 residues.

CDR3 sequence: CASSQGPPGGYEQYF. CDR3 bases: TGCGCCAGCAGCCAAGGACCCCCAGGGGGCTACGAGCAGTACTTC. The chain links TRBV4-3 to TRBJ2-7; 7 bases are a match to TRBD1. The length of the CDR3 is 15 residues. After removal of 1 base from V and 3 bases from J, the junction contained 6 bases not matched to a gene. Germline V gene sequence: CDR1 LGHNA, CDR2 YSLEER.

This CDR3 is CASSPDRPGVNTIYF. Written as DNA, the CDR3 is TGTGCCAGCAGCCCTGACAGGCCTGGTGTCAACACCATATATTTT. The rearrangement uses TRBV5-5 and TRBJ1-3; perhaps TRBD1 as D (6 bases). Trimming took off 4 bases at V and 7 bases at J, with 18 bases between the two ends. CDR3 length: 15 amino acids. CDR1 is SGHKS, CDR2 YYEKEE, per germline (reference sequence). The full variable domain, in which reference TRBV5-5 and TRBJ1-3 provide the parts outside the CDR3, is DAGVTQSPTHLIKTRGQQVTLRCSPISGHKSVSWYQQVLGQGPQFIFQYYEKEERGRGNFPDRFSARQFPNYSSELNVNALLLGDSALYLCASSPDRPGVNTIYFGEGSWLTVV.

The rearrangement links TRBV7-2 to TRBJ2-1, with 9 bases identical to TRBD2. The V and J ends lost 5 bases and 1 base, in that order; junction bases with no gene match: 9. The CDR3 contains 17 residues. The germline V gene encodes CDR1 SGHTA and CDR2 FQGNSA. CDR3 in DNA: TGTGCCAGCAGCGTACCCCTAGCGGGAAGATCCTACAATGAGCAGTTCTTC. Translating it yields CASSVPLAGRSYNEQFF.

This chain uses TRBV6-2 or TRBV6-3 with TRBJ1-3; D is perhaps TRBD1 (5 bases). The CDR3 consists of 16 residues. Trimming shortened V by 2 bases and J by 5 bases, and 16 bases separated the two germline ends. Germline loops: CDR1 MNHEY, CDR2 SVGEGT. CDR3 bases: TGTGCCAGCAGTTACGAGACCGGGACGGGGAGAAACACCATATATTTT. It is translated as CASSYETGTGRNTIYF.

The V gene is TRBV6-2 or TRBV6-3, the J gene TRBJ2-6; D may correspond to TRBD1 or TRBD2 (6 bases each). Trimming took off 6 bases at V and 4 bases at J, with 19 bases between the two ends. Per germline, CDR1 MNHEY and CDR2 SVGEGT. The CDR3 has 17 amino acids. The CDR3 reads CASSQEGGREGANVLTF. For the CDR3, the DNA is TGTGCCAGCAGCCAGGAAGGGGGGCGAGAAGGGGCCAACGTCCTGACTTTC.

The chain carries TRBV18 and TRBJ2-7; D remains unclear. CDR1 KGHSH and CDR2 LQKENI come from the germline V gene. Trimming shortened V by 1 base and J by 7 bases, and 11 bases separated the two germline ends. This CDR3 spans 13 amino acids. CDR3 amino acids: CASSPRAVDEQYF. The CDR3 nucleotides read TGTGCCAGCTCACCACGGGCTGTCGATGAGCAGTACTTC.